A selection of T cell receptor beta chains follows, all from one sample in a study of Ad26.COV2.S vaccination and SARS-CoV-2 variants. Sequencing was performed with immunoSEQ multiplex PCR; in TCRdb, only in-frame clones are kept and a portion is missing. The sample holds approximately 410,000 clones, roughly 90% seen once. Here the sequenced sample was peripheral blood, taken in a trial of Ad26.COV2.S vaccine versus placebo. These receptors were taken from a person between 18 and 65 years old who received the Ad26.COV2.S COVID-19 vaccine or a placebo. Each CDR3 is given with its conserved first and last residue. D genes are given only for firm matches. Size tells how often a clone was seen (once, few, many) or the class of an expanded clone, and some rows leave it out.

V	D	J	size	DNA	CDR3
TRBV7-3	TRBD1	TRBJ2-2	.	TGTGCCAGCAGCGACAGGGTAAACACCGGGGAGCTGTTTTTT	CASSDRVNTGELFF
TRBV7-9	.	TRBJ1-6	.	TGTGCCAGCAGCTTAAGGGACGCGGGGGAATCACCCCTCCACTTT	CASSLRDAGESPLHF
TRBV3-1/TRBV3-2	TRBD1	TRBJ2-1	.	TGTGCCAGCAGCCAAGCTAGGACAGGAAAGGCGAATGAGCAGTTCTTC	CASSQARTGKANEQFF
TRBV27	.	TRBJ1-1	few	TGTGCCAGCAGTTCACGCCCAGCTAACACTGAAGCTTTCTTT	CASSSRPANTEAFF
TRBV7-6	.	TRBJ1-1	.	TGTGCCAGCAGCCCTACAGGGAGGACTGAAGCTTTCTTT	CASSPTGRTEAFF
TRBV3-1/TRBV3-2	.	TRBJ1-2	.	TGTGCCAGCAGCCCAAATCCAGGTTTCTATGGCTACACCTTC	CASSPNPGFYGYTF
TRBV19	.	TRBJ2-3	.	TGTGCCAGTAGTATTATGACAGATACGCAGTATTTT	CASSIMTDTQYF
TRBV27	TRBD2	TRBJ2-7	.	TGTGCCAGCAGTCGGCGACTAGCGGGGGGCTACGAGCAGTACTTC	CASSRRLAGGYEQYF
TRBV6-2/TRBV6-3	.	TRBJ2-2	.	TGTGCCAGCAGTTTGGGGACGGCCACCGGGGAGCTGTTTTTT	CASSLGTATGELFF
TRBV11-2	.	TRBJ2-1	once	TGTGCCAGCAGCCAGGGGTTGAATCTCGGCAATGAGCAGTTCTTC	CASSQGLNLGNEQFF
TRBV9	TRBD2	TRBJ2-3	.	TGTGCCAGCAGCGTAGTGGTCGGGGGGGTGGATACGCAGTATTTT	CASSVVVGGVDTQYF
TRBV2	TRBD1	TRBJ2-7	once	TGTGCCAGCAGTGCCGGGCGTGACAGGGATTTAACCCGCGAGCAGTACTTC	CASSAGRDRDLTREQYF
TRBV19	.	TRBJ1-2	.	TGTGCCAGTAGTATGCTAATCGGGGCCCGCTCTAACTATGGCTACACCTTC	CASSMLIGARSNYGYTF
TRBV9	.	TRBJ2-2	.	TGTGCCAGCAGCACGGGTGGCACCGGGGAGCTGTTTTTT	CASSTGGTGELFF
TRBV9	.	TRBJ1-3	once	TGTGCCAGCAGCGTAGGAAGGTTGAACACCATATATTTT	CASSVGRLNTIYF
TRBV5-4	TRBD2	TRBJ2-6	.	TGTGCCAGCGGGAGGGTCGCTGGGGCCAACGTCCTGACTTTC	CASGRVAGANVLTF
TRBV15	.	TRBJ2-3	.	TGTGCCACCAGCTCCGTCGGGGTGGTGACAGATACGCAGTATTTT	CATSSVGVVTDTQYF
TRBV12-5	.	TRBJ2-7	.	TGTGCTAGTGGTTTGGGCCGGGACCGACAGGCCTACGAGCAGTACTTC	CASGLGRDRQAYEQYF
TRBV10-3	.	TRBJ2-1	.	TGTGCCATCAGGGACAAATCGAGCTCCTACAATGAGCAGTTCTTC	CAIRDKSSSYNEQFF
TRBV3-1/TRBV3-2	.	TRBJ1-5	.	TGTGCCAGCAGTAGAGGGGTTTTCCAGCCCCAGCATTTT	CASSRGVFQPQHF
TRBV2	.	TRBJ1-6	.	TGTGCCAGCAGTGTCGACCGGAGGAATTCACCCCTCCACTTT	CASSVDRRNSPLHF
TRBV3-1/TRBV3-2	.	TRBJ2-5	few	TGTGCCAGCAGCCAAGGCCAGCTTGGGGGGCACTTC	CASSQGQLGGHF
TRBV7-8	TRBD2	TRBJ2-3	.	TGTGCCAGCAGCTTAATGACGGGACTAAGAGCAGATACGCAGTATTTT	CASSLMTGLRADTQYF
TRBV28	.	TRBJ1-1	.	TGTGCCAGCAGTTTAATAGGGGTACCCACTGAAGCTTTCTTT	CASSLIGVPTEAFF
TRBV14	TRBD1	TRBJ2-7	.	TGTGCCAGCAGCCCACAGGGGAGCCGCCTCTACGAGCAGTACTTC	CASSPQGSRLYEQYF
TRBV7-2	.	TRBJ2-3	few	TGTGCCAGCAGCTTAGAGAGCGCCACAGATACGCAGTATTTT	CASSLESATDTQYF
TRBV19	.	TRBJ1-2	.	TGTGCCAGTCGCCCGGGGGCGAATAACCGGTATGGCTACACCTTC	CASRPGANNRYGYTF
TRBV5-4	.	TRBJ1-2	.	TGTGCCAGCAGCCCCCTCCGGGGGGAGGGCTACACCTTC	CASSPLRGEGYTF
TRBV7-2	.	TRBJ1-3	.	TGTGCCAGCAGCGACCCCGGGGCAGGTGGAAACACCATATATTTT	CASSDPGAGGNTIYF
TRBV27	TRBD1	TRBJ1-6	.	TGTGCCAGCAGTTACAGGACAGGACAGATTAATTCACCCCTCCACTTT	CASSYRTGQINSPLHF
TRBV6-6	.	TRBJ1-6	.	TGTGCCAGCAGCCAAACAAACTATAATTCACCCCTCCACTTT	CASSQTNYNSPLHF
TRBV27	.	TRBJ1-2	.	TGTGCCAGTACTCCTGCCAATACTAACTATGGCTACACCTTC	CASTPANTNYGYTF
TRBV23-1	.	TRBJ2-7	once	TGCGCCAGCAGTCAATCCCGCCCTTCCTACGAGCAGTACTTC	CASSQSRPSYEQYF
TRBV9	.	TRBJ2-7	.	TGTGCCAGCAGCGTAGCCTACGAGCAGTACTTC	CASSVAYEQYF
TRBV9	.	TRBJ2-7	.	TGTGCCAGCAGCGTAGCTCTGGGAGGCGAGCAGTACTTC	CASSVALGGEQYF
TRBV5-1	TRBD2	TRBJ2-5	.	TGCGCCAGCAGCTTGGAACGGGGGGTCCAAGAGACCCAGTACTTC	CASSLERGVQETQYF
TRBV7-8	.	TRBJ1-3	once	TGTGCCAGCATCCGGGACACCTTCTCTGGAAACACCATATATTTT	CASIRDTFSGNTIYF
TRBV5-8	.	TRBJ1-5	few	TGTGCCAGCAGCTTGTTGAGGGGGGTTCAGCCCCAGCATTTT	CASSLLRGVQPQHF
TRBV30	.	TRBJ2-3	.	TGTGCCTGGAGTAAGGGCGGGGATGGAGATACGCAGTATTTT	CAWSKGGDGDTQYF
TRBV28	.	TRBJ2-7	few	TGTGCCAGCAGTTTCCCGGGGGCCTCCTACGAGCAGTACTTC	CASSFPGASYEQYF
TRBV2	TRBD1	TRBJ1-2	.	TGTGCCAGCAGTGAGGACAGGATGAATGGCTACACCTTC	CASSEDRMNGYTF
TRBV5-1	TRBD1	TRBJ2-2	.	TGCGCCAGCAGCGGGGGACAGGGACCCACCGGGGAGCTGTTTTTT	CASSGGQGPTGELFF
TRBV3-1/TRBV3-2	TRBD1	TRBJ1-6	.	TGTGCCAGCAGCCAACCGGACAGGGCCGATAATTCACCCCTCCACTTT	CASSQPDRADNSPLHF
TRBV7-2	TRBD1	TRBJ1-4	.	TGTGCCAGCAGCTTAGATCGACAGGGTGGAGAAAAACTGTTTTTT	CASSLDRQGGEKLFF
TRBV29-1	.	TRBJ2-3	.	TGCAGCGTAGCGGGTGCTTGGGCAGATACGCAGTATTTT	CSVAGAWADTQYF
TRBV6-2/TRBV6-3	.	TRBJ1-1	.	TGTGCCAGCAGTTACGATGCAGGGAACACTGAAGCTTTCTTT	CASSYDAGNTEAFF
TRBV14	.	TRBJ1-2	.	TGTGCCAGCAGCCAGGACCCAGGGGCGCCGCATGGCTACACCTTC	CASSQDPGAPHGYTF
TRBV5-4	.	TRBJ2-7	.	TGTGCCAGCAGCTTCTACAGTGGAGGCTACGAGCAGTACTTC	CASSFYSGGYEQYF
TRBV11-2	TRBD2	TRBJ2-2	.	TGTGCCAGCAGCGCAGGGAGGGGGAACACCGGGGAGCTGTTTTTT	CASSAGRGNTGELFF
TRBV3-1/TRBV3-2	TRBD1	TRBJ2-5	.	TGTGCCAGCAGCCAAGGAGGGGGCCGGGAGACCCAGTACTTC	CASSQGGGRETQYF
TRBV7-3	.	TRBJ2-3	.	TGTGCCAGCAGCCCGGGACCCATGGAGGATACGCAGTATTTT	CASSPGPMEDTQYF
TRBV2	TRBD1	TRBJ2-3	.	TGTGCCAGCAGTGAAGGACAGGGGGCGCAAGCAGATACGCAGTATTTT	CASSEGQGAQADTQYF
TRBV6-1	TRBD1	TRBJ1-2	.	TGTGCCAGCAGTGCCCGGCGGACAGGGGCAAACTATGGCTACACCTTC	CASSARRTGANYGYTF
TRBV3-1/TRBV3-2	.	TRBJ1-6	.	TGTGCCAGCAGCCAAGGCTGGGGGGCAGAGTCACCCCTCCACTTT	CASSQGWGAESPLHF
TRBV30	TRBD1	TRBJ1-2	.	TGTGCCTGGAGGCGAGGACAGGCTAACTATGGCTACACCTTC	CAWRRGQANYGYTF
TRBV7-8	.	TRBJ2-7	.	TGTGCCAGCAGCCCCTATGGCGAGCAGTACTTC	CASSPYGEQYF
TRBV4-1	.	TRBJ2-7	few	TGCGCCAGCAGCCAAGATATTCGGAGGGAGCAGTACTTC	CASSQDIRREQYF
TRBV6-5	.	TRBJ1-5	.	TGTGCCAGCAGCAGCAATCAGCCCCAGCATTTT	CASSSNQPQHF